This is a list of T cell receptor beta chains from one sample in a study of OX40 agonist ivuxolimab in advanced cancers. This table comes from immunoSEQ multiplex PCR, and its TCRdb copy is limited to in-frame clones, with some not included. The sample consists of tens of thousands of clones, around nine tenths of them appearing once. The sample here was CD4+ or CD8+ T cells sorted from blood, taken in a trial of the OX40 agonist ivuxolimab. These receptors were taken from an adult with an advanced solid tumor such as melanoma, head and neck, liver or kidney cancer. The CDR3 runs from the conserved cysteine through the conserved F or W. The D gene is left open where the match is weak. Size is omitted from some rows. Given values are once, few, many or a class for expanded clones.

len: 18
v_gene: TRBV6-1
d_gene: TRBD1
j_gene: TRBJ2-7
abundance: once
CDR3nt: TGTGCCAGCAGTGACCCGGCGTCGGGACAGGGCTCATATCGAGAGCAGTACTTC
CDR3aa: CASSDPASGQGSYREQYF

len: 22
v_gene: TRBV13
d_gene: TRBD1
j_gene: TRBJ2-4
abundance: .
CDR3nt: TGTGCCAGCAGCCTAGGCCCCACGTTTGACAGGGTGCTCCCCCTTGCCAAAAACATTCAGTACTTC
CDR3aa: CASSLGPTFDRVLPLAKNIQYF

len: 13
v_gene: TRBV11-2
d_gene: .
j_gene: TRBJ1-5
abundance: .
CDR3nt: TGTGCCAGCAGCTTATTTATGGGTCAGCCCCAGCATTTT
CDR3aa: CASSLFMGQPQHF

len: 15
v_gene: TRBV18
d_gene: TRBD2
j_gene: TRBJ2-3
abundance: .
CDR3nt: TGTGCCAGCTCACCAGGACTAGCGAACACAGATACGCAGTATTTT
CDR3aa: CASSPGLANTDTQYF

len: 13
v_gene: TRBV28
d_gene: TRBD1
j_gene: TRBJ2-3
abundance: few
CDR3nt: TGTGCCAGCAGCAGGGGACAGACAGATACGCAGTATTTT
CDR3aa: CASSRGQTDTQYF

len: 16
v_gene: TRBV9
d_gene: .
j_gene: TRBJ2-1
abundance: .
CDR3nt: TGTGCCAGCAGCGTAGGGGTTCACACCGGGGACAATGAGCAGTTCTTC
CDR3aa: CASSVGVHTGDNEQFF

len: 17
v_gene: TRBV12-5
d_gene: .
j_gene: TRBJ1-1
abundance: .
CDR3nt: TGTGCTAGTGGTTTGGTAACGGCAGGGGCCATGAACACTGAAGCTTTCTTT
CDR3aa: CASGLVTAGAMNTEAFF

len: 16
v_gene: TRBV11-2
d_gene: .
j_gene: TRBJ1-5
abundance: .
CDR3nt: TGTGCCAGCAGCTTAGGGCTCTGGGGGGCGGATCAGCCCCAGCATTTT
CDR3aa: CASSLGLWGADQPQHF

len: 15
v_gene: TRBV5-1
d_gene: TRBD1
j_gene: TRBJ2-1
abundance: .
CDR3nt: TGCGCCAGCAGCTTGGGACAGGGTGATTTTCGGGAGCAGTTCTTC
CDR3aa: CASSLGQGDFREQFF

len: 14
v_gene: TRBV5-8
d_gene: .
j_gene: TRBJ2-5
abundance: .
CDR3nt: TGTGCCAGCAGCCTGGACCCCCCTGCGGGGACCCAGTACTTC
CDR3aa: CASSLDPPAGTQYF

len: 12
v_gene: TRBV6-5
d_gene: .
j_gene: TRBJ2-5
abundance: .
CDR3nt: TGTGCCAGCAGAGAGGGCTCAGAGACCCAGTACTTC
CDR3aa: CASREGSETQYF

len: 17
v_gene: TRBV7-9
d_gene: TRBD1
j_gene: TRBJ1-5
abundance: .
CDR3nt: TGTGCCAGCAGCTTGTCTACCGGGACAGGGGGCAATCAGCCCCAGCATTTT
CDR3aa: CASSLSTGTGGNQPQHF

len: 12
v_gene: TRBV28
d_gene: .
j_gene: TRBJ2-1
abundance: .
CDR3nt: TGTGCCAGCAATACACCCGGTCGCGGGCAGTTCTTC
CDR3aa: CASNTPGRGQFF

len: 15
v_gene: TRBV7-3
d_gene: TRBD1
j_gene: TRBJ2-3
abundance: .
CDR3nt: TGTGCCAGCAGCTTAGACAGGGCCGGCACAGATACGCAGTATTTT
CDR3aa: CASSLDRAGTDTQYF

len: 15
v_gene: TRBV6-1
d_gene: .
j_gene: TRBJ2-1
abundance: .
CDR3nt: TGTGCCAGCGGCTCCCAAACAGGGACCTACAATGAGCAGTTCTTC
CDR3aa: CASGSQTGTYNEQFF

len: 18
v_gene: TRBV18
d_gene: .
j_gene: TRBJ2-6
abundance: .
CDR3nt: TGTGCCAGCTCACCACTAACCCAGGGATCGACTGGGGCCAACGTCCTGACTTTC
CDR3aa: CASSPLTQGSTGANVLTF

len: 15
v_gene: TRBV7-2
d_gene: TRBD2
j_gene: TRBJ2-3
abundance: .
CDR3nt: TGTGCCAGCAGCTTAGAAACTAGCGGGGGCCAGACGCAGTATTTT
CDR3aa: CASSLETSGGQTQYF

len: 18
v_gene: TRBV14
d_gene: .
j_gene: TRBJ1-2
abundance: .
CDR3nt: TGTGCCAGCAGCCAAGATTTCGGGCTCGGAGCGGCTAACTATGGCTACACCTTC
CDR3aa: CASSQDFGLGAANYGYTF

len: 14
v_gene: TRBV6-6
d_gene: .
j_gene: TRBJ2-3
abundance: .
CDR3nt: TGTGCCAGCAGTACGGGACAAAGCACAGATACGCAGTATTTT
CDR3aa: CASSTGQSTDTQYF

len: 11
v_gene: TRBV25-1
d_gene: .
j_gene: TRBJ1-1
abundance: few
CDR3nt: TGTGCCAGCCGATCAAACACTGAAGCTTTCTTT
CDR3aa: CASRSNTEAFF

len: 14
v_gene: TRBV15
d_gene: .
j_gene: TRBJ1-1
abundance: .
CDR3nt: TGTGCCACCAGCAGGCTCCGGGGTGGCACTGAAGCTTTCTTT
CDR3aa: CATSRLRGGTEAFF

len: 15
v_gene: TRBV6-1
d_gene: .
j_gene: TRBJ1-5
abundance: .
CDR3nt: TGTGCCAGCAGTGGCAAAGGCAGCAGCAATCAGCCCCAGCATTTT
CDR3aa: CASSGKGSSNQPQHF

len: 15
v_gene: TRBV6-1
d_gene: TRBD1
j_gene: TRBJ2-2
abundance: .
CDR3nt: TGTGCCAGCAGAACAAGGGACAGGGCTACCGGGGAGCTGTTTTTT
CDR3aa: CASRTRDRATGELFF

len: 14
v_gene: TRBV5-1
d_gene: TRBD1
j_gene: TRBJ1-5
abundance: .
CDR3nt: TGCGCCAGCAGACCTGACAGGGAGGGTCAGCCCCAGCATTTT
CDR3aa: CASRPDREGQPQHF

len: 13
v_gene: TRBV19
d_gene: .
j_gene: TRBJ1-1
abundance: .
CDR3nt: TGTGCCAGTAGTCCGGGTGCGAACACTGAAGCTTTCTTT
CDR3aa: CASSPGANTEAFF

len: 14
v_gene: TRBV5-4
d_gene: .
j_gene: TRBJ2-7
abundance: .
CDR3nt: TGTGCCAGCAGCTTGGCGGGGTCCTCCTACGAGCAGTACTTC
CDR3aa: CASSLAGSSYEQYF

len: 15
v_gene: TRBV6-1
d_gene: TRBD1
j_gene: TRBJ2-3
abundance: .
CDR3nt: TGTGCCAGCAGGGTGGGACAGGGTCCCACAGATACGCAGTATTTT
CDR3aa: CASRVGQGPTDTQYF

len: 15
v_gene: TRBV11-2
d_gene: TRBD1
j_gene: TRBJ2-5
abundance: .
CDR3nt: TGTGCCAGCAGCCCTCGGACAGGGTACGGGGAGACCCAGTACTTC
CDR3aa: CASSPRTGYGETQYF

len: 15
v_gene: TRBV28
d_gene: TRBD1
j_gene: TRBJ1-1
abundance: .
CDR3nt: TGTGCCAGCAGTCCGCAACAGGGGGTGAACACTGAAGCTTTCTTT
CDR3aa: CASSPQQGVNTEAFF

len: 13
v_gene: TRBV19
d_gene: .
j_gene: TRBJ2-7
abundance: .
CDR3nt: TGTGCCAGTAGCAACTTAGGGACGGACGAGCAGTACTTC
CDR3aa: CASSNLGTDEQYF

len: 14
v_gene: TRBV9
d_gene: .
j_gene: TRBJ2-3
abundance: .
CDR3nt: TGTGCCAGCAGCGTAAGAGATCTGAGAGATACGCAGTATTTT
CDR3aa: CASSVRDLRDTQYF

len: 12
v_gene: TRBV30
d_gene: .
j_gene: TRBJ1-1
abundance: few
CDR3nt: TGTGCCTGGAGTCCCTCCGACCGAATCGGTTTCTTT
CDR3aa: CAWSPSDRIGFF

len: 18
v_gene: TRBV27
d_gene: .
j_gene: TRBJ1-1
abundance: .
CDR3nt: TGTGCCAGCAGCCCAATTCGAACCGGACAGCACATAAACACTGAAGCTTTCTTT
CDR3aa: CASSPIRTGQHINTEAFF

len: 13
v_gene: TRBV29-1
d_gene: .
j_gene: TRBJ2-7
abundance: .
CDR3nt: TGCAGCGTTGTGGGGGGCAGCTCCTACGAGCAGTACTTC
CDR3aa: CSVVGGSSYEQYF

len: 14
v_gene: TRBV19
d_gene: .
j_gene: TRBJ2-7
abundance: .
CDR3nt: TGTGCCAGTAGTATAGGGGGAGTACCCTACGAGCAGTACTTC
CDR3aa: CASSIGGVPYEQYF

len: 15
v_gene: TRBV6-1
d_gene: TRBD1
j_gene: TRBJ1-1
abundance: .
CDR3nt: TGTGCCAGCAGTGACGCAGGGGGACACAACCGAATGGCTTTCTTT
CDR3aa: CASSDAGGHNRMAFF

len: 14
v_gene: TRBV21-1
d_gene: .
j_gene: TRBJ1-1
abundance: .
CDR3nt: TGTGCCAGCAGCTTACAGGGGACGAACACTGAAGCTTTCTTT
CDR3aa: CASSLQGTNTEAFF

len: 17
v_gene: TRBV5-8
d_gene: TRBD2
j_gene: TRBJ2-3
abundance: .
CDR3nt: TGTGCCAGCAGCACGCAGGGGACTAGCGGGAGCACAGATACGCAGTATTTT
CDR3aa: CASSTQGTSGSTDTQYF

len: 16
v_gene: TRBV6-5
d_gene: .
j_gene: TRBJ2-5
abundance: .
CDR3nt: TGTGCCAGCAGTTACTCGACACGCTCCCAACGGGAGACCCAGTACTTC
CDR3aa: CASSYSTRSQRETQYF

len: 17
v_gene: TRBV5-1
d_gene: TRBD1
j_gene: TRBJ2-2
abundance: .
CDR3nt: TGCGCCAGCAGCTTGGGGACAGGGTTATCTGGCACCGGGGAGCTGTTTTTT
CDR3aa: CASSLGTGLSGTGELFF

len: 14
v_gene: TRBV6-1
d_gene: .
j_gene: TRBJ1-2
abundance: .
CDR3nt: TGTGCCAGCAGTGAAAGCCTATCTAACTATGGCTACACCTTC
CDR3aa: CASSESLSNYGYTF

len: 16
v_gene: TRBV11-1
d_gene: .
j_gene: TRBJ2-6
abundance: .
CDR3nt: TGTGCCAGCAGCTTACCCATTACTCGCGGGGCCAACGTCCTGACTTTC
CDR3aa: CASSLPITRGANVLTF

len: 14
v_gene: TRBV5-1
d_gene: .
j_gene: TRBJ2-3
abundance: .
CDR3nt: TGCGCCAGCAGCTTACGGGCTACCCAAGATACGCAGTATTTT
CDR3aa: CASSLRATQDTQYF

len: 15
v_gene: TRBV5-1
d_gene: .
j_gene: TRBJ1-1
abundance: .
CDR3nt: TGCGCCAGCAGCTTGGGGAACAGACAGTTGACTGAAGCTTTCTTT
CDR3aa: CASSLGNRQLTEAFF

len: 11
v_gene: TRBV29-1
d_gene: .
j_gene: TRBJ2-3
abundance: .
CDR3nt: TGCAGCGTAGGAACCACAGATACGCAGTATTTT
CDR3aa: CSVGTTDTQYF

len: 12
v_gene: TRBV25-1
d_gene: .
j_gene: TRBJ1-2
abundance: .
CDR3nt: TGTGCCAGCAGTGCGTATAACTATGGCTACACCTTC
CDR3aa: CASSAYNYGYTF

len: 14
v_gene: TRBV27
d_gene: .
j_gene: TRBJ2-1
abundance: .
CDR3nt: TGTGCCAGCAGGGGGCTCGTGGTCTACAATGAGCAGTTCTTC
CDR3aa: CASRGLVVYNEQFF

len: 14
v_gene: TRBV5-1
d_gene: .
j_gene: TRBJ2-2
abundance: .
CDR3nt: TGCGCCAGCAGCTTGGCACGGGTCACCGGGGAGCTGTTTTTT
CDR3aa: CASSLARVTGELFF

len: 20
v_gene: TRBV13
d_gene: TRBD2
j_gene: TRBJ2-1
abundance: .
CDR3nt: TGTGCCAGCAGCTTAGAGATTGGGGGTACCCTAGCGGTCTCCTACAATGAGCAGTTCTTC
CDR3aa: CASSLEIGGTLAVSYNEQFF

len: 13
v_gene: TRBV25-1
d_gene: .
j_gene: TRBJ1-1
abundance: .
CDR3nt: TGTGCCAGTTCGACAGTTCAGTACACTGAAGCTTTCTTT
CDR3aa: CASSTVQYTEAFF

len: 12
v_gene: TRBV19
d_gene: .
j_gene: TRBJ2-1
abundance: once
CDR3nt: TGTGCCAGTAGTATGGGCCTCGTGGAGCAGTTCTTC
CDR3aa: CASSMGLVEQFF

len: 13
v_gene: TRBV30
d_gene: .
j_gene: TRBJ1-2
abundance: .
CDR3nt: TGTGCCTGGAGTAGTAGGGGAACTATTGGCTACACCTTC
CDR3aa: CAWSSRGTIGYTF

len: 13
v_gene: TRBV29-1
d_gene: TRBD1
j_gene: TRBJ1-2
abundance: .
CDR3nt: TGCAGCGTCGACGGACAGGGGGAGTATGGCTACACCTTC
CDR3aa: CSVDGQGEYGYTF